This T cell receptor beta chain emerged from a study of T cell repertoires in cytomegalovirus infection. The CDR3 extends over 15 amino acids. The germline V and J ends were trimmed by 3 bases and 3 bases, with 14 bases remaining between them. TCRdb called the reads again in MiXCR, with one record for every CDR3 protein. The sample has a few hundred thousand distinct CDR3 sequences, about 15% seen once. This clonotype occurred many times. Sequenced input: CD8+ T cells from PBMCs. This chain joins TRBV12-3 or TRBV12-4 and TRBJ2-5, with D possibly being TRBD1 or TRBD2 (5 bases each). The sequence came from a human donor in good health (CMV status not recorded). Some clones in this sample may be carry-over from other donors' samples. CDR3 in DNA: TGTGCCAGCAGTTTTATATCGGGACGAAAAGAGACCCAGTACTTC. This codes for CASSFISGRKETQYF.